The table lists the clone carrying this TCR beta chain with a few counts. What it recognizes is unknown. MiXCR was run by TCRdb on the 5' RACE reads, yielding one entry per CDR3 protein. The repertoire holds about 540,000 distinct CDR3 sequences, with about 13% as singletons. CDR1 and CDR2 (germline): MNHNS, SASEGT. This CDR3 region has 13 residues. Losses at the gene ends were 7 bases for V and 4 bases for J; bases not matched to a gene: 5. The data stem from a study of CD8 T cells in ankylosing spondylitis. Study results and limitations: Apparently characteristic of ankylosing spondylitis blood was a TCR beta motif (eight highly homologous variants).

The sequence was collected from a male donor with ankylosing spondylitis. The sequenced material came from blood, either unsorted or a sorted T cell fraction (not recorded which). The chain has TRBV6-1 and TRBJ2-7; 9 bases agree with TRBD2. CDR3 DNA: TGTGCCAGCAAGACTAGCGGAGAATACGAGCAGTACTTC. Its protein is CASKTSGEYEQYF.